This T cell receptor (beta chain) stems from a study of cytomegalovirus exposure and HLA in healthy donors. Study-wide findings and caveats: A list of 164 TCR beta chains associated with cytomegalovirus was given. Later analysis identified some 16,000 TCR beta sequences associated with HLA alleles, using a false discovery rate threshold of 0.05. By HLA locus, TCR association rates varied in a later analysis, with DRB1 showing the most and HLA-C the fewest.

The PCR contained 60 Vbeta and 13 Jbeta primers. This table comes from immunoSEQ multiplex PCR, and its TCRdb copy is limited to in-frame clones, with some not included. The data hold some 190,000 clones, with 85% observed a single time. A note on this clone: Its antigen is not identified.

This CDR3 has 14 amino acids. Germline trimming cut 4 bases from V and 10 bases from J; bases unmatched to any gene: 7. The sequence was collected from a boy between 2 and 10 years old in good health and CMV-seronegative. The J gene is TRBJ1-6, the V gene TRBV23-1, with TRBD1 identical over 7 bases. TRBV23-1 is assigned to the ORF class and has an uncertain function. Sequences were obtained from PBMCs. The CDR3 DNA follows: TGCGCCAGCAGTCCCAGGACAGGAAGATCACCCCTCCACTTT. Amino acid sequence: CASSPRTGRSPLHF.